What follows are 10 T cell receptor beta chains derived from one specimen sequenced in a study of tumor-infiltrating lymphocytes in primary liver carcinoma. Priming with a constant-region primer yielded TCR beta cDNA from about 500 ng total RNA. A slightly modified ARM-PCR protocol with three nested multiplex PCR rounds produced these TCR beta libraries. Primers for the first two PCR rounds were TRBV1-TRBV30 forward primers and a C-beta reverse primer (about 11 cycles per round). TCRdb redid the calling of the multiplex PCR reads with MiXCR, one entry per CDR3 protein. The sample includes approximately 340,000 distinct CDR3 sequences, 65% of them seen just once. Extraction also yielded germline DNA, while blood RNA was obtained from unsorted whole blood. Sequenced input: peripheral blood. These receptors all come from a man aged 40-49 years with primary liver carcinoma and hepatitis B virus infection.

The CDR3 here is CARSSTSSGYHNEWQFF. The DNA for the CDR3 is TGTGCAAGGAGCTCCACCTCTAGCGGGTATCACAATGAGTGGCAGTTCTTC. The chain links TRBV11-2 to TRBJ2-1, with 8 bases aligning to TRBD2. The CDR3 has 17 residues. The V gene's germline CDR1 is SGHAT and CDR2 FQNNGV.

A word on this clonotype: A much more abundant neighbour one base away suggests this may be a read error. The chain carries TRBV6-2 or TRBV6-3 and TRBJ2-1, with TRBD1 matching over 7 bases. Germline-derived CDR1 and CDR2 are MNHEY and SVGEGT. CDR3 length: 17 residues. In nucleotides, the CDR3 is TGTGCCAGCGACACATATGCCGACAGGGCCCACTACGATGAGCAGTTCTTC. Its translation: CASDTYADRAHYDEQFF.

J is TRBJ2-3 and V is TRBV18, with 8 bases that match TRBD1. Germline-derived CDR1 and CDR2 are KGHSH and LQKENI. The junction had 14 bases not matched to a gene; V was cut back by 4 bases and J by 5 bases. The CDR3 contains 17 residues. The CDR3 sequence: CASSRNVGQGVGDTQYF. The CDR3 DNA sequence: TGTGCCAGCTCACGAAATGTCGGACAGGGAGTTGGAGATACGCAGTATTTT.

This clonotype was observed a single time. The junction departs from germline at one end; a sequencing error may be responsible. The V and J genes are TRBV11-2 and TRBJ2-1; the D gene could be TRBD1 or TRBD2 (5 bases each). This CDR3 region has 13 residues. The germline V gene encodes CDR1 SGHAT and CDR2 FQNNGV. The CDR3 bases are TGTGTCAGCAACCTTTATTTGGGGGATGAGCAGCTCTTC. Its translation is CVSNLYLGDEQLF.

For this clonotype: This likely comes from a read error, as the CDR3 has no conserved phenylalanine or tryptophan at its end. The rearrangement uses TRBV11-3 and TRBJ2-2; 9 bases line up with TRBD2. This CDR3 region has 14 residues. Germline V gene lookup returns CDR1 SGHNT and CDR2 YENEEA. DNA for the CDR3: TGTGCCAGCAGCTTACGACTAGCGGCCGGTGAGCTGTTTTAT. This encodes CASSLRLAAGELFY.

On this clonotype itself: This clone may be a read error of a much larger clone one base away. The chain carries TRBV12-3 or TRBV12-4 and TRBJ1-5; D gene unclear. The CDR3 consists of 15 residues. The CDR3 spells CASSALLQVNQSQHF. Here the CDR3 DNA reads TGTGCCAGCAGTGCCCTTTTGCAGGTCAATCAGTCCCAGCATTTT.

In this sample, this clonotype turned up many times. V is TRBV10-3 and J is TRBJ2-2; TRBD2 is a possible D gene (6 bases). Germline loops: CDR1 ENHRY, CDR2 SYGVKD. This CDR3 is 15 amino acids long. The V end was cut by 3 bases, the J end by 4 bases, with 12 bases between. The CDR3 sequence is CAISDSGDLTGELFF. DNA for the CDR3: TGTGCCATCAGTGACTCGGGGGACCTCACCGGGGAGCTGTTTTTT.

With regard to this clonotype: A much larger clone differs by one base, so this may be a read error. The chain has TRBV29-1 and TRBJ1-2, with 8 bases lining up with TRBD1. CDR1 and CDR2 (germline): SQVTM, ANQGSEA. J lost 5 bases, V lost 4 bases, and 6 bases had no gene match. The CDR3 covers 13 residues. The CDR3 sequence: CSVVQGGFYGYTF. CDR3 bases: TGCAGCGTTGTACAGGGGGGGTTTTATGGCTACACCTTC.

The chain recombines TRBV24-1 with TRBJ2-1; 9 bases map to TRBD2. V shed 1 base, J shed 5 bases, and the junction held 2 bases outside the gene matches. This CDR3 is built from 15 residues. The germline V gene encodes CDR1 KGHDR and CDR2 SFDVKD. CDR3 in DNA: TGTGCCACCAGTGATTTCCAGCGGGAGGACAATGAGCAGTTCTTC. Amino acids: CATSDFQREDNEQFF.

The chain links TRBV11-3 to TRBJ2-1; 7 bases agree with TRBD2. The CDR3 runs 14 residues. Germline trimming cut 5 bases from V and 8 bases from J; bases unmatched to any gene: 9. From germline, CDR1 is SGHNT and CDR2 YENEEA. CDR3 nucleotide sequence: TGTGCCAGCAGCCGGACTAGTTGGAGCTATGAGCAGTTCTTC. It is translated as CASSRTSWSYEQFF.